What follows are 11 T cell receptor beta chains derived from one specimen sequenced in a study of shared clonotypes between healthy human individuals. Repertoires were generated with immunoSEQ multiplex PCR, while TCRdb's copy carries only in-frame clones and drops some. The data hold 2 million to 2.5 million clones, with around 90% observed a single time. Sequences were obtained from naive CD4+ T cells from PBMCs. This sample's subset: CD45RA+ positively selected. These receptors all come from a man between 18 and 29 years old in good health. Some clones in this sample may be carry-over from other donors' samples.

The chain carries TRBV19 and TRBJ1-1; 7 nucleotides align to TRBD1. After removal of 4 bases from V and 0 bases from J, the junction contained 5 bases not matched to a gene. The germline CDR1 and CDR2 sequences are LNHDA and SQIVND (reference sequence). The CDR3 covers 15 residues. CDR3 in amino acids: CASSTETGLNTEAFF. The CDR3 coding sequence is TGTGCCAGTAGTACGGAGACAGGGTTGAACACTGAAGCTTTCTTT.

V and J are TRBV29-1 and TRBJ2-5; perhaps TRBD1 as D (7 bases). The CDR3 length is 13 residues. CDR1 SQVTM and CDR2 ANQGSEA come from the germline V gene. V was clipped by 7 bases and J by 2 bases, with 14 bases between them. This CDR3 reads CSGTRGVQETQYF. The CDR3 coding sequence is TGCAGCGGGACCAGGGGGGTTCAAGAGACCCAGTACTTC.

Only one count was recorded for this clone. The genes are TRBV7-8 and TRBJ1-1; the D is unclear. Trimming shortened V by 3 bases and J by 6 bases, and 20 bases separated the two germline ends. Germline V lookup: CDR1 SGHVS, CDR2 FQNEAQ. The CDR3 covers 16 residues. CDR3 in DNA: TGTGCCAGCAGCTTCGTACGGGCGGCCAACGTCGCTGAAGCTTTCTTT. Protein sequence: CASSFVRAANVAEAFF.

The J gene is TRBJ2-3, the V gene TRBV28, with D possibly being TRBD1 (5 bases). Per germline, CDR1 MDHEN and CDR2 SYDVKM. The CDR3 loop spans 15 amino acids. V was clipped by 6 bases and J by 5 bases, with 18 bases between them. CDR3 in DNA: TGTGCCAGCAGCTTTCCTCAGGGAAGGGAAGATACGCAGTATTTT. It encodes CASSFPQGREDTQYF.

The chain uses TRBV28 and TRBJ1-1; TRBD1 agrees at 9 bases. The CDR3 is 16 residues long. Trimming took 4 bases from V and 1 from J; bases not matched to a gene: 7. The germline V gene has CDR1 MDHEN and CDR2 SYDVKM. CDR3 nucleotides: TGTGCCAGCAGTTCGGGGACAGGGCGGGCGAACACTGAAGCTTTCTTT. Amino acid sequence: CASSSGTGRANTEAFF.

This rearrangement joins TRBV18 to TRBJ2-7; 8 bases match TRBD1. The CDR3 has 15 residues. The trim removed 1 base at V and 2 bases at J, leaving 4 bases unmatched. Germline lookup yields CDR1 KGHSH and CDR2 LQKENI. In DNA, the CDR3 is TGTGCCAGCTCACCACGACAGGGGTGGGCCTACGAGCAGTACTTC. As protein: CASSPRQGWAYEQYF. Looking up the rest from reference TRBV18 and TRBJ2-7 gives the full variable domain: NAGVMQNPRHLVRRRGQEARLRCSPMKGHSHVYWYRQLPEEGLKFMVYLQKENIIDESGMPKERFSAEFPKEGPSILRIQQVVRGDSAAYFCASSPRQGWAYEQYFGPGTRLTVT.

CDR3 nucleotide sequence: TGTGCCAGCAGCGAGGCAGGTGCTACCCCGCAGTATTTT. It translates to CASSEAGATPQYF. This sequence joins TRBV9 and TRBJ2-3; D not resolved. The CDR3 is made up of 13 amino acids. Germline assignment: CDR1 SGDLS and CDR2 YYNGEE. Trimming took 3 bases from V and 10 from J, leaving 15 bases between them.

The CDR3 spells CASSLSLGEKLFF. CDR3 nucleotide sequence: TGTGCCAGCAGCTTATCGCTGGGCGAAAAACTGTTTTTT. This chain uses TRBV7-8 with TRBJ1-4, with D uncertain. V was clipped by 2 bases and J by 8 bases, with 9 bases between them. The germline V gene has CDR1 SGHVS and CDR2 FQNEAQ. The CDR3 consists of 13 residues.

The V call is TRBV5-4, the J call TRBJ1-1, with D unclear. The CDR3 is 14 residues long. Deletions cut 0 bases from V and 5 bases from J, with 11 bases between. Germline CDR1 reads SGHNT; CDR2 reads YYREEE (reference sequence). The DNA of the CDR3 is TGTGCCAGCAGCTTGGAAACGTCGGGGACTGAAGCTTTCTTT. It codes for CASSLETSGTEAFF.

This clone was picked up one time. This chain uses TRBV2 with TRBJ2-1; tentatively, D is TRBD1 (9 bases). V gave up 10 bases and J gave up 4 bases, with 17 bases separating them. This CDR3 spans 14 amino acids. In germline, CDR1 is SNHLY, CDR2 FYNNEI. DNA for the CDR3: TGTGCCAAAAGCGGGGGACAGGGTTACAATGAGCAGTTCTTC. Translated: CAKSGGQGYNEQFF.

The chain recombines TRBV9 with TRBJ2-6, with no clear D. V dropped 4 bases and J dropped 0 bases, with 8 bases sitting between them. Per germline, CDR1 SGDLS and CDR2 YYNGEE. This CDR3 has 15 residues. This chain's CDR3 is CASSTSHSGANVLTF. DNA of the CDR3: TGTGCCAGCAGCACATCACACTCTGGGGCCAACGTCCTGACTTTC.